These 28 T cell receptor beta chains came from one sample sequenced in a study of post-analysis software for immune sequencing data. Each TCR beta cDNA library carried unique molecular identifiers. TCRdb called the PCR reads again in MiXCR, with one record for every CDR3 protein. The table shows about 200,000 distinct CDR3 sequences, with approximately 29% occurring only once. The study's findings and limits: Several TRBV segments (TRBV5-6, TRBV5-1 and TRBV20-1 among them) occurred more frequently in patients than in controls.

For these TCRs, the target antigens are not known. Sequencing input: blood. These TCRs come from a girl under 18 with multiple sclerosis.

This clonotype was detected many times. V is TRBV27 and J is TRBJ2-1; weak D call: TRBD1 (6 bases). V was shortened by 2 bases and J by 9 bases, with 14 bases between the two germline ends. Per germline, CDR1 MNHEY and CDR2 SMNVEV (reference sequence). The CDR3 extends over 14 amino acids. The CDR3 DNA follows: TGTGCCAGCAGTTTAAGGGGGTGGCGTGGTGAGCAGTTCTTC. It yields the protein CASSLRGWRGEQFF.

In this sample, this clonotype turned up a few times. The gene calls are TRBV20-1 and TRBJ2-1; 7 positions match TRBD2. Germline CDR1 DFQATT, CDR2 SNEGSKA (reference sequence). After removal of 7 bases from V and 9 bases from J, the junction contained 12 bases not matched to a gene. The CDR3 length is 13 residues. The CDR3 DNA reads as TGCAGTGGCCTTGGGGAGGGCTTGGGTGAGCAGTTCTTC. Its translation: CSGLGEGLGEQFF.

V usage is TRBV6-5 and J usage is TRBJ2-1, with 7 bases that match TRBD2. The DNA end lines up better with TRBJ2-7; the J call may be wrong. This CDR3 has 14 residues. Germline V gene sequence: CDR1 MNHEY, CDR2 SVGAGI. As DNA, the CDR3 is TGTGCCAGCAGCGGACTAGACCTCTACAATGAGCAGTACTTC. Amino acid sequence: CASSGLDLYNEQYF.

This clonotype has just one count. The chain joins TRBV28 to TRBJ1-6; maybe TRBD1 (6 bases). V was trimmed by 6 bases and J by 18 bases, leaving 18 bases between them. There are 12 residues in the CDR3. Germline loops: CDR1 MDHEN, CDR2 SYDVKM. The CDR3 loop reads CASSDRFSPSHF. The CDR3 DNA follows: TGTGCCAGCAGCGACAGGTTTTCACCTTCCCACTTT. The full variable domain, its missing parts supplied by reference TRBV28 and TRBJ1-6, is DVKVTQSSRYLVKRTGEKVFLECVQDMDHENMFWYRQDPGLGLRLIYFSYDVKMKEKGDIPEGYSVSREKKERFSLILESASTNQTSMYLCASSDRFSPSHFGNGTRLTVT.

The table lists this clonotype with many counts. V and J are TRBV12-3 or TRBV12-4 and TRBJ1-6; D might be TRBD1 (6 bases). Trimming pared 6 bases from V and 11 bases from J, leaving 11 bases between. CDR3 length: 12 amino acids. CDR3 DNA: TGTGCCAGCAGGATACAGGGCACACCCCTCCACTTT. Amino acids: CASRIQGTPLHF.

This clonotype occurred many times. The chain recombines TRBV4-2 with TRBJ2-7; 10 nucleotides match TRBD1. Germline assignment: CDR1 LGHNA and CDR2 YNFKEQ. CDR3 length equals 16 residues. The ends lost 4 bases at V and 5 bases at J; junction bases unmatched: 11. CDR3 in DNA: TGTGCCAGCAGCCGAGAAGTCGGACAGGGGGGCAACGAGCAGTACTTC. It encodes CASSREVGQGGNEQYF.

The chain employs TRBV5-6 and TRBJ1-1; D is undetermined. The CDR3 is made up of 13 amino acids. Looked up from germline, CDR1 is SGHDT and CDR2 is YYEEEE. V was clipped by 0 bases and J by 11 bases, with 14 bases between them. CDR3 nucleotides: TGTGCCAGCAGCTTGGGCCAGGCCCGGGAGGCTTTCTTT. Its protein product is CASSLGQAREAFF.

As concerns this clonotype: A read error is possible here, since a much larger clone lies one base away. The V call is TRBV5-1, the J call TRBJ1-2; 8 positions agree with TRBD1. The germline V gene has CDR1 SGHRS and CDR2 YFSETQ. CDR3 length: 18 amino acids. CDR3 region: CASSLARGQDTLFYGYIF. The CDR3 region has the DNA TGCGCCAGCAGCTTGGCCAGGGGACAGGACACCTTGTTCTATGGCTACATCTTC.

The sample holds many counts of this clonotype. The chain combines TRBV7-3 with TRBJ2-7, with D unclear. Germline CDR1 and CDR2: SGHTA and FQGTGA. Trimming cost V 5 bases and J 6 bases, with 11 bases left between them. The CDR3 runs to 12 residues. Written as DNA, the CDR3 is TGTGCCAGCAGCCACAACGGCGGCGAGCAGTACTTC. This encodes CASSHNGGEQYF.

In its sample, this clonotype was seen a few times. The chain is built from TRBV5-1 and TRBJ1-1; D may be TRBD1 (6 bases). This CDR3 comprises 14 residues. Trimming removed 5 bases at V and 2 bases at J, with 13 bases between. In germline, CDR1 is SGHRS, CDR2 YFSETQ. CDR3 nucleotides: TGCGCCAGCAGTAGAATGGGGGCAAACACTGAAGCTTTCTTT. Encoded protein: CASSRMGANTEAFF.

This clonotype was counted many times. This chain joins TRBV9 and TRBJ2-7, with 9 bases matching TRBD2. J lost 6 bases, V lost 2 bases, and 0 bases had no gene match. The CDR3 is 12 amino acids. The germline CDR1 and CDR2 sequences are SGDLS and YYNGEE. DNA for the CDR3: TGTGCCAGCAGCGTTAGCGGGGGCGAGCAGTACTTC. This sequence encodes CASSVSGGEQYF.

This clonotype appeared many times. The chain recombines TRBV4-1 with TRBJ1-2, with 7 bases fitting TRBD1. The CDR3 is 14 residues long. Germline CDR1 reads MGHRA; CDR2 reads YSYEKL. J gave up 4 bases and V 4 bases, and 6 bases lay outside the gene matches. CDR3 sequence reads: CASSPWTGSYGYTF. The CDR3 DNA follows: TGCGCCAGCAGCCCTTGGACAGGCAGCTATGGCTACACCTTC.

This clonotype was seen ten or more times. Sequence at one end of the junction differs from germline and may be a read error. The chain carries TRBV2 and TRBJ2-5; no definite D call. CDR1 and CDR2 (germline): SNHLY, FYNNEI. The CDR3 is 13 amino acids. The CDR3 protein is CASREDGQETQYF. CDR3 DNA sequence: TGTGCCAGCAGAGAAGACGGGCAAGAGACCCAGTACTTC.

This chain's CDR3 is CSASPNGSGDEQYF. The CDR3, as DNA: TGCAGTGCTAGCCCGAACGGGAGCGGGGACGAGCAGTACTTC. This chain links TRBV20-1 with TRBJ2-4; TRBD2 matches at 7 bases. Gene TRBJ2-7 matches the end of the DNA better, so the J call may be wrong. This CDR3 is 14 amino acids long. Germline-derived CDR1 and CDR2 are DFQATT and SNEGSKA (reference sequence).

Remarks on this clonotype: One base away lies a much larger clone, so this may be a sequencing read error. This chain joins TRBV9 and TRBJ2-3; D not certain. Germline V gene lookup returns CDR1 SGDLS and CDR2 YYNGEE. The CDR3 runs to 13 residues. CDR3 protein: CANSVSVSDTQYF. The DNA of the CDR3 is TGTGCCAACAGCGTATCAGTTTCAGATACGCAGTATTTT.

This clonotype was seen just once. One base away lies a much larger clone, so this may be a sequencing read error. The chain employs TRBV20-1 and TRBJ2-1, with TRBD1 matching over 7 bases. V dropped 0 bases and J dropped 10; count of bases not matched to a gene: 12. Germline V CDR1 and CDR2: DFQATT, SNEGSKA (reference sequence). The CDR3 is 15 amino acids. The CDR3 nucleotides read TGCAGTGCTAGAGAGGGAAGGGGGCCCTCGGGAGAGCAGTTCTTC. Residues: CSAREGRGPSGEQFF.

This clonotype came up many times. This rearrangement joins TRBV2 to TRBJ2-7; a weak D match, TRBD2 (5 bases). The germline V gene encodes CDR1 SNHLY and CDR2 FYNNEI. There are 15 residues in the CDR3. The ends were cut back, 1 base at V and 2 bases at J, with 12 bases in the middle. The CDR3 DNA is TGTGCCAGCAGTGAAGGGGGTATGGAGGCCTACGAGCAGTACTTC. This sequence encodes CASSEGGMEAYEQYF. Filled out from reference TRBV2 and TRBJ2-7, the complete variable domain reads EPEVTQTPSHQVTQMGQEVILRCVPISNHLYFYWYRQILGQKVEFLVSFYNNEISEKSEIFDDQFSVERPDGSNFTLKIRSTKLEDSAMYFCASSEGGMEAYEQYFGPGTRLTVT.

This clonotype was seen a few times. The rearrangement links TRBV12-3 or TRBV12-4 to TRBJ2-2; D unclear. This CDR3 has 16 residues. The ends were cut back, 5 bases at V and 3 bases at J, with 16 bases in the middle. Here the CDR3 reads CASSPDPSLYTGELFF. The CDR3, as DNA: TGTGCCAGCAGTCCCGACCCTTCCTTATACACCGGGGAGCTGTTTTTT.

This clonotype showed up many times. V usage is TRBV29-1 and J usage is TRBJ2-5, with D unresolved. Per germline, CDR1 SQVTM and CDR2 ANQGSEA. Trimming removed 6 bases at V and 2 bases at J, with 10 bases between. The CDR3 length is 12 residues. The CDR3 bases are TGCAGCGTCCGAGGACCGCAAGAGACCCAGTACTTC. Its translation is CSVRGPQETQYF.

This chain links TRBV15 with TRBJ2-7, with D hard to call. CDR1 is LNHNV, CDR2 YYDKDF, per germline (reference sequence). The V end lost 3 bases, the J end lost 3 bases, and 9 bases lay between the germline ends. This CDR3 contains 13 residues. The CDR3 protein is CATSSRANYEQYF. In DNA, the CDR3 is TGTGCCACCAGCAGCCGGGCCAACTACGAGCAGTACTTC.

The CDR3: CASSLAGREVYEQYF. The CDR3 DNA is TGCGCCAGCAGCTTGGCCGGACGGGAGGTCTACGAGCAGTACTTC. The chain is built from TRBV5-1 and TRBJ2-7; TRBD2 matches 7 bases. Germline V gene data show CDR1 as SGHRS and CDR2 as YFSETQ. V was clipped by 0 bases and J by 3 bases; unmatched bases: 6. This CDR3 has 15 residues.

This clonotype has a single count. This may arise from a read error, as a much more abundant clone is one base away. CDR3 nucleotides: TGCAGTGCTAGAGTAGGGTTTGACTACACCTTC. Its protein product is CSARVGFDYTF. The chain couples TRBV20-1 to TRBJ1-2; D gene unclear. The CDR3 spans 11 residues. The germline V and J ends were trimmed by 1 base and 10 bases, with 10 bases remaining between them. CDR1 is DFQATT and CDR2 is SNEGSKA in the germline V gene (reference sequence).

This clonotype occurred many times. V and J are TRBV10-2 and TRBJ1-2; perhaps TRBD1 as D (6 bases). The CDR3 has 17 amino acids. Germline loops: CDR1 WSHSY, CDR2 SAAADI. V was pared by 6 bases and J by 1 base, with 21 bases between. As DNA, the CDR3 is TGCGCCAGCAGGGGGGCCGGGACGGAAAAACTTAACTATGGCTACACCTTC. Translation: CASRGAGTEKLNYGYTF.

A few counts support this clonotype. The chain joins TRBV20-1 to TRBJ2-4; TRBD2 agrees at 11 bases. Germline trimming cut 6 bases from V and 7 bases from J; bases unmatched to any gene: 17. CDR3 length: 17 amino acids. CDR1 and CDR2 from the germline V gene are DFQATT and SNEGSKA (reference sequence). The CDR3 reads CSAFAGNSGGAGNIQYF. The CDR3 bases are TGCAGTGCCTTCGCAGGGAATAGCGGGGGGGCCGGGAACATTCAGTACTTC.

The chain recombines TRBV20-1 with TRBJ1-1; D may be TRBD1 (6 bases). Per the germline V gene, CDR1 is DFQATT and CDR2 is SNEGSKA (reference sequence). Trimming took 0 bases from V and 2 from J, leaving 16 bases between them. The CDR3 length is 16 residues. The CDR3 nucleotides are TGCAGTGCTAGAGATCGAAGGGGGGGATTTAACACTGAAGCTTTCTTT. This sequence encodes CSARDRRGGFNTEAFF.

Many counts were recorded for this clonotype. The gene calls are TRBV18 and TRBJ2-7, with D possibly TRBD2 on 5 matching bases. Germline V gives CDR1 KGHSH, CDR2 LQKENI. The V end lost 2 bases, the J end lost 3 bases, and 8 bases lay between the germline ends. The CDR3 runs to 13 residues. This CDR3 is CASSPGSDYEQYF. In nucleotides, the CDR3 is TGTGCCAGCTCACCAGGTAGCGACTACGAGCAGTACTTC.

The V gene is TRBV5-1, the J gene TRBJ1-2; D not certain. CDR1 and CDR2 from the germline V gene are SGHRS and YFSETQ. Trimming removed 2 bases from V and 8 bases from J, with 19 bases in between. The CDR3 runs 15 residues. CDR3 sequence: CASSFPREGTGGYTF. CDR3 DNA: TGCGCCAGCAGCTTCCCCCGGGAGGGTACCGGCGGCTACACCTTC.

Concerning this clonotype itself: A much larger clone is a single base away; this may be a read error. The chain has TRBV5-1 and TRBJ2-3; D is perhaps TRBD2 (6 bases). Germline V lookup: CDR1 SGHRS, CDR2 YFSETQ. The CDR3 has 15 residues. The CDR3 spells CASSFRPTSTDTRYF. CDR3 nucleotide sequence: TGCGCCAGCAGCTTCAGACCCACTAGCACAGATACGCGGTATTTT.